This is a list of T cell receptor beta chains from one sample in a study of T cell repertoires in cytomegalovirus infection. For these TCRs, the target antigens are not known. TCRdb passed the reads through MiXCR, listing each CDR3 protein once. In the table there are about 700,000 distinct CDR3 sequences, around 30% of which are singletons. The sequenced sample was cultured PBMCs, obtained from culture after CMV antigen stimulation. These receptor sequences come from a human donor in good health (CMV status not recorded). Some clones in this sample may be carry-over from other donors' samples. CDR3s include the opening cysteine and the closing phenylalanine or tryptophan.

v_call: TRBV7-8; j_call: TRBJ1-1; cdr3_aa: CASSTSWAGGMNTEAFF
v_call: TRBV11-3; j_call: TRBJ2-7; cdr3_aa: CASSLGLLAEQYF
v_call: TRBV6-5; j_call: TRBJ2-7; cdr3_aa: CASSTGTATAYEQYF
v_call: TRBV19; j_call: TRBJ1-6; cdr3_aa: CASSILQGAINSPLHF
v_call: TRBV5-1; j_call: TRBJ1-2; cdr3_aa: CASSSNRVDGYTF
v_call: TRBV19; j_call: TRBJ2-1; cdr3_aa: CASSAGQGPEQFF
v_call: TRBV5-8; j_call: TRBJ1-4; cdr3_aa: CASRDRALNEKLFF
v_call: TRBV4-3; j_call: TRBJ1-2; cdr3_aa: CASSQDTSQGWDYGYTF
v_call: TRBV7-8; j_call: TRBJ2-2; cdr3_aa: CASSDPLDINTGELFF
v_call: TRBV7-2; j_call: TRBJ2-3; cdr3_aa: CASSPRSGGGDTQYF
v_call: TRBV7-9; j_call: TRBJ1-1; cdr3_aa: CASSLGGPNMNTEAFF
v_call: TRBV28; j_call: TRBJ2-1; cdr3_aa: CASSLLAGSGEQFF
v_call: TRBV4-1; j_call: TRBJ2-1; cdr3_aa: CASSRYPGTGGDEQFF
v_call: TRBV12-3/TRBV12-4; j_call: TRBJ2-1; cdr3_aa: CASSPDGTLGEQFF
v_call: TRBV2; j_call: TRBJ1-5; cdr3_aa: CASQRGDYQPQHF
v_call: TRBV7-9; j_call: TRBJ1-2; cdr3_aa: CASSLAGTRRYGYTF
v_call: TRBV2; j_call: TRBJ1-6; cdr3_aa: CASSEEGYGSLHF
v_call: TRBV19; j_call: TRBJ2-7; cdr3_aa: CASHHLGGAVYEQYF
v_call: TRBV11-2; j_call: TRBJ2-5; cdr3_aa: CASSLDRGYIETQYF
v_call: TRBV7-2; j_call: TRBJ2-3; cdr3_aa: CASSLRLADLPTDTQYF
v_call: TRBV10-3; j_call: TRBJ2-3; cdr3_aa: CAITSLAGGVDTQYF
v_call: TRBV7-2; j_call: TRBJ2-7; cdr3_aa: CASSSLSASYEQYF
v_call: TRBV10-3; j_call: TRBJ1-2; cdr3_aa: CAISTGQGYGYTF
v_call: TRBV19; j_call: TRBJ1-6; cdr3_aa: CASRSPGRLGYNSPLHF
v_call: TRBV6-1; j_call: TRBJ2-5; cdr3_aa: CASSSLGTRQETQYF
v_call: TRBV7-2; j_call: TRBJ2-3; cdr3_aa: CASSLVVPSGGAVADTQYF
v_call: TRBV7-4; j_call: TRBJ2-5; cdr3_aa: CASSPPSWGGSRETQYF
v_call: TRBV2; j_call: TRBJ1-1; cdr3_aa: CASLRDINTEAFF
v_call: TRBV7-2; j_call: TRBJ2-7; cdr3_aa: CASSLVSSGGGYEQYF
v_call: TRBV12-3/TRBV12-4; j_call: TRBJ1-1; cdr3_aa: CASRRMENTEAFF
v_call: TRBV7-2; j_call: TRBJ2-3; cdr3_aa: CASSLGTGFADTQYF
v_call: TRBV7-9; j_call: TRBJ2-2; cdr3_aa: CASIGSGELFF
v_call: TRBV7-9; j_call: TRBJ1-6; cdr3_aa: CASSPTGRDDNSPLHF
v_call: TRBV20-1; j_call: TRBJ2-3; cdr3_aa: CSARGSGSSTDTQYF
v_call: TRBV12-3/TRBV12-4; j_call: TRBJ1-2; cdr3_aa: CASSLYVGRTNYGYTF
v_call: TRBV6-2/TRBV6-3; j_call: TRBJ2-1; cdr3_aa: CASNPDWGVRNEQFF
v_call: TRBV6-5; j_call: TRBJ2-3; cdr3_aa: CASSYGRGATDTQYF
v_call: TRBV5-5; j_call: TRBJ2-3; cdr3_aa: CASSSNRVTDTQYF
v_call: TRBV5-4; j_call: TRBJ1-1; cdr3_aa: CASSLTGEYTEAFF
v_call: TRBV6-1; j_call: TRBJ2-2; cdr3_aa: CASSERTGRTGELFF
v_call: TRBV19; j_call: TRBJ1-2; cdr3_aa: CASSTTPGGVYGYTF
v_call: TRBV2; j_call: TRBJ2-7; cdr3_aa: CASSSRGFVEQYF
v_call: TRBV5-8; j_call: TRBJ2-3; cdr3_aa: CASSLGRLGTDTQYF
v_call: TRBV7-2; j_call: TRBJ1-2; cdr3_aa: CASSLDRGRGYTF
v_call: TRBV7-8; j_call: TRBJ2-7; cdr3_aa: CASSLESGYEQYF
v_call: TRBV20-1; j_call: TRBJ2-5; cdr3_aa: CSAHPQVPVKRTQYF
v_call: TRBV7-9; j_call: TRBJ2-7; cdr3_aa: CASSFRQGGYEQYF
v_call: TRBV5-4; j_call: TRBJ1-4; cdr3_aa: CASSWDRNEKLFF